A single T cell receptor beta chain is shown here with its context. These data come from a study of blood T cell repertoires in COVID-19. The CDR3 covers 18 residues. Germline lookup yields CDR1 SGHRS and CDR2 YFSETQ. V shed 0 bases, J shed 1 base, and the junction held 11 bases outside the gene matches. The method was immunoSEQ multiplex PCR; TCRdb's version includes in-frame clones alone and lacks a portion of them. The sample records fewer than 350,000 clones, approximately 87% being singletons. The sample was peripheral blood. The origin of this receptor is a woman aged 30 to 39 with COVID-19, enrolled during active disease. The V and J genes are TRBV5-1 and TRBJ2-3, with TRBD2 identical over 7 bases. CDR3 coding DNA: TGCGCCAGCAGCTTGGGGCCCCAACTAGCGTTGGGCACAGATACGCAGTATTTT. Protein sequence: CASSLGPQLALGTDTQYF.